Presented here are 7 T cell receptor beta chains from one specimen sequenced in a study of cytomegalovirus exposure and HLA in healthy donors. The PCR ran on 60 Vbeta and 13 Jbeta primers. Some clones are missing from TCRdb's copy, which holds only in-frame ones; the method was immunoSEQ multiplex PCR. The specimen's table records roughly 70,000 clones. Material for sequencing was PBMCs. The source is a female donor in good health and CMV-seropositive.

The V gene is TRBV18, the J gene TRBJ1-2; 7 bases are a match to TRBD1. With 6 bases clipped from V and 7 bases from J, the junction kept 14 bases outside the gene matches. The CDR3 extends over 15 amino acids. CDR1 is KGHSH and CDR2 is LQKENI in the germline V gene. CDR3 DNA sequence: TGTGCCAGCTCGCCAGTACAGGGGCCTAGTGCTGGCTACACCTTC. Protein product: CASSPVQGPSAGYTF.

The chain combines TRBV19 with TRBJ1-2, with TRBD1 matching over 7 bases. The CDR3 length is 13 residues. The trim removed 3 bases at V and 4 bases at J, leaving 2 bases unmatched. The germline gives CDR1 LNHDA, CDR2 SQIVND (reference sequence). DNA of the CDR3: TGTGCCAGTAGTATCGACAGGGCCTATGGCTACACCTTC. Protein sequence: CASSIDRAYGYTF.

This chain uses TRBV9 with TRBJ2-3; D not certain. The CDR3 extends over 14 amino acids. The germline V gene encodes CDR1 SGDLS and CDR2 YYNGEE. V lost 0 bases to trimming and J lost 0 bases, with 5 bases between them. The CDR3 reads CASSVGTSTDTQYF. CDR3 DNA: TGTGCCAGCAGCGTAGGCACTAGCACAGATACGCAGTATTTT.

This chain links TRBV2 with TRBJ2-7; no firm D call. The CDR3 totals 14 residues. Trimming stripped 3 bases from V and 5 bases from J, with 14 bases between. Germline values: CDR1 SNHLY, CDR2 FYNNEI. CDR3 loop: CASSEETQWNEQYF. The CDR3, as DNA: TGTGCCAGCAGTGAGGAGACCCAGTGGAACGAGCAGTACTTC.

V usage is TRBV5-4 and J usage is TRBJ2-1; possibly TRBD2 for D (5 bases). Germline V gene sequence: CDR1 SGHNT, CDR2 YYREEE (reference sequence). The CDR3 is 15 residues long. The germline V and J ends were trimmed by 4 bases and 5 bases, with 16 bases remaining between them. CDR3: CASSVGTRSDNEQFF. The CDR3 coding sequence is TGTGCCAGCAGCGTCGGAACTAGAAGCGACAATGAGCAGTTCTTC.

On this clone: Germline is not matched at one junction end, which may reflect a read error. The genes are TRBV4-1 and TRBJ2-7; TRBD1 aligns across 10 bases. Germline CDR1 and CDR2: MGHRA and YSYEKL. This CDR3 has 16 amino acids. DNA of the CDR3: TGCGCCAGCAACCAAGAATACGGGACAGGGGTCGGTGAGCAGTACTTC. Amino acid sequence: CASNQEYGTGVGEQYF.

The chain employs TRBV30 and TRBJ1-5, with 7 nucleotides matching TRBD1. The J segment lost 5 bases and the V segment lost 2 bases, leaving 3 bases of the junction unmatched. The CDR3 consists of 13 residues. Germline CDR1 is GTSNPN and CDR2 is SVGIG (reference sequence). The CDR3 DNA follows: TGTGCCTGGAGTTCCAGGGGGGATCAGCCCCAGCATTTT. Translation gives CAWSSRGDQPQHF.